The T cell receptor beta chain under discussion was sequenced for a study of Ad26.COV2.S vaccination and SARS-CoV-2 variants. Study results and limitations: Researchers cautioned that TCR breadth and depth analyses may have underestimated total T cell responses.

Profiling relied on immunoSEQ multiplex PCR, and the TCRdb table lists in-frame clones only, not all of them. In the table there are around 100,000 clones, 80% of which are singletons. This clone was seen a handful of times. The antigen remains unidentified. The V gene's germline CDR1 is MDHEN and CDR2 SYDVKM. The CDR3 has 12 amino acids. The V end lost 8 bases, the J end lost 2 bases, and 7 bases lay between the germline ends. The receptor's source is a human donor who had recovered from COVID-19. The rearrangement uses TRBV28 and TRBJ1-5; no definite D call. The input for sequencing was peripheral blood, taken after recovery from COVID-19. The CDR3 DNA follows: TGTGCCAGCGGCTGGCGCAATCAGCCCCAGCATTTT. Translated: CASGWRNQPQHF.